This T cell receptor (beta chain) was obtained from a study of CD8+ T cells in alopecia areata. Study summary: The tofacitinib course ran for 6 to 18 months and was followed by 6 months off drug.

Points on this clone: What it recognizes is unknown.

Study-level results: Patients showed less clear TCR sequence sharing than mice, possibly partly because of HLA diversity.

The CDR3 is made up of 15 amino acids. In germline, CDR1 is SNHLY, CDR2 FYNNEI. Trimming cost V 6 bases and J 8 bases, with 17 bases left between them. As the sequencing template, cDNA was produced by extracting RNA and reverse transcribing it. The method was immunoSEQ multiplex PCR; TCRdb's version includes in-frame clones alone and lacks a portion of them. The profile shows roughly 250,000 clones, 67% of them singletons. The sequence was obtained from a human donor with alopecia areata. Sequenced material: CD4+ T cells sorted from blood, taken at week 0. This chain links TRBV2 with TRBJ1-6; D gene unclear. CDR3 sequence (DNA): TGTGCCAGCAGCCTAACACGCAAATCGGATTCACCCCTCCACTTT. It encodes CASSLTRKSDSPLHF.